This TCR beta chain stems from a study of memory CD4+ T cells and cytomegalovirus serostatus. Study summary: This sample comes from healthy Belgian adults, 9 CMV seropositive, about 25 seronegative.

The sort gate was single viable CD3+CD4+CD8-CD45RO+ cells for memory CD4+ T cells. CMV serostatus came from serum IgG against pp150, pp28, p38, p52. CDR3 length: 15 amino acids. From germline, CDR1 is MNHEY and CDR2 SMNVEV (reference sequence). Trimming at V came to 3 bases and at J to 4 bases, leaving 8 bases not matched to a gene. Per the original methods: Out-of-frame sequences were removed, leaving 2 million or so distinct TCRbeta sequences. The method was immunoSEQ multiplex PCR; TCRdb's version includes in-frame clones alone and lacks a portion of them. V and J calls and clone size come straight from that table; D and trimming were deduced from the DNA. The sample includes roughly 64,000 clones, approximately 77% of them seen just once.

The V and J genes are TRBV27 and TRBJ1-1; 7 positions agree with TRBD1. The sequence was collected from an adult in good health and CMV-seronegative. The sequenced material came from memory CD4+ T cells from blood. DNA of the CDR3: TGTGCCAGCAGTTTGAGACAGGGCGTCCTCACTGAAGCTTTCTTT. As protein: CASSLRQGVLTEAFF.